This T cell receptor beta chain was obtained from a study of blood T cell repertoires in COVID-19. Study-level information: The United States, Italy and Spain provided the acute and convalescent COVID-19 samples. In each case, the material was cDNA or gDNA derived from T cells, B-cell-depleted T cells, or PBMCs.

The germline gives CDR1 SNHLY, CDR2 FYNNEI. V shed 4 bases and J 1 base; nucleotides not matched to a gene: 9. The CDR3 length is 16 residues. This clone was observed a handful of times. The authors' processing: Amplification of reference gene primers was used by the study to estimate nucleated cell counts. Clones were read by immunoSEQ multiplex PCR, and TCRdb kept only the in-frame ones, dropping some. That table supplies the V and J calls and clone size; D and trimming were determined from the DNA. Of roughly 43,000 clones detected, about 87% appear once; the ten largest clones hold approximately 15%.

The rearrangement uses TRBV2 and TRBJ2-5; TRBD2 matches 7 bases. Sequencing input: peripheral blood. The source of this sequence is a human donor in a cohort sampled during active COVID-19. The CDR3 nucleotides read TGTGCCAGCAGTGCTTGGCTAGCGGTCGGCCAAGAGACCCAGTACTTC. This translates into CASSAWLAVGQETQYF.